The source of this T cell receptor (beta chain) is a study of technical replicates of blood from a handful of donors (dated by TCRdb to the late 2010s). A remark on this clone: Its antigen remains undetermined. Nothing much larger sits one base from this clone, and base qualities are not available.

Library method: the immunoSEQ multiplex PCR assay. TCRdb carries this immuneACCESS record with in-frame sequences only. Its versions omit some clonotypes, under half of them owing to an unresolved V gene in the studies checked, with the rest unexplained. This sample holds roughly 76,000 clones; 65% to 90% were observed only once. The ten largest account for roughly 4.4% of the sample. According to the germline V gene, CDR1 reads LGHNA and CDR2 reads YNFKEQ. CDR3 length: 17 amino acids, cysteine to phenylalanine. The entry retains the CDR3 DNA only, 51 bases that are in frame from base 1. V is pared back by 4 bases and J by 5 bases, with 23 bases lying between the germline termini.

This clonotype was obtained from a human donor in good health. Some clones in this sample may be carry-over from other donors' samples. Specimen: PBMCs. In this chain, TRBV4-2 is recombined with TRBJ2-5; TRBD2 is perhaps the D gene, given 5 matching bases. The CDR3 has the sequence CASSRENGGPGAETQYF. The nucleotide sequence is TGTGCCAGCAGCCGCGAAAACGGAGGTCCGGGCGCGGAGACCCAGTACTTC.